The 24 T cell receptor beta chains in this list originate from one sample, sequenced in a study of identical twins. TCRdb called the 5' RACE reads again in MiXCR, with one record for every CDR3 protein. This table has 1.5 million to 2 million distinct CDR3 sequences, around 29% appearing once. The sequenced material came from cord blood. These receptors were collected from a newborn girl in good health.

CDR3 sequence (DNA): TGCAGTGCTAGAGCGGGCGACAGGGTTAGCTATGGCTACACCTTC. Protein product: CSARAGDRVSYGYTF. The chain carries TRBV20-1 and TRBJ1-2, with 7 bases identical to TRBD1. V was clipped by 1 base and J by 4 bases; unmatched bases: 9. Germline CDR1 reads DFQATT; CDR2 reads SNEGSKA (reference sequence). This CDR3 comprises 15 residues.

The V and J genes are TRBV5-8 and TRBJ2-1; 8 nucleotides match TRBD2. Germline loops: CDR1 SGHTS, CDR2 YDEGEE. J gave up 10 bases and V 0 bases, and 15 bases lay outside the gene matches. This CDR3 comprises 17 residues. CDR3 sequence (DNA): TGTGCCAGCAGCTTGGCCGTGACGGGGGGGCCCACAATGGAGCAGTTCTTC. Protein: CASSLAVTGGPTMEQFF.

V gene TRBV7-2 combines with J gene TRBJ2-5; 8 bases agree with TRBD1. Germline CDR1 reads SGHTA; CDR2 reads FQGNSA. This CDR3 has 15 amino acids. V lost 5 bases to trimming and J lost 1 base; unmatched junction nucleotides: 6. CDR3 in amino acids: CASSPGQVSQETQYF. The CDR3 DNA sequence: TGTGCCAGCAGCCCGGGACAGGTCTCCCAAGAGACCCAGTACTTC.

This clonotype has more than one count but fewer than ten. This sequence joins TRBV4-1 and TRBJ1-4; TRBD1 matches 8 bases. With V trimmed by 0 bases and J by 4 bases, 4 bases remained unmatched. This CDR3 spans 16 amino acids. CDR1 and CDR2 (germline): MGHRA, YSYEKL. CDR3 nucleotide sequence: TGCGCCAGCAGCCAAGATTCCAGGGGGCGTAATGAAAAACTGTTTTTT. Its protein is CASSQDSRGRNEKLFF.

The chain recombines TRBV4-1 with TRBJ2-5; 7 bases align to TRBD1. The tail of the sequence fits TRBJ2-7 better, so the J call may be wrong. The CDR3 covers 15 residues. From germline, CDR1 is MGHRA and CDR2 YSYEKL. CDR3 protein: CASSQLGGQNYEQYF. The CDR3 DNA follows: TGCGCCAGCAGCCAATTAGGGGGACAGAACTACGAGCAGTACTTC.

The chain is built from TRBV16 and TRBJ2-7, with D uncertain. This CDR3 is 12 amino acids long. Germline V CDR1 and CDR2: KGHSY, FQNENV. The ends were cut back, 0 bases at V and 5 bases at J, with 5 bases in the middle. CDR3 sequence: CASSQSFHEQYF. In DNA, the CDR3 is TGTGCCAGCAGCCAATCTTTCCACGAGCAGTACTTC.

V and J are TRBV7-9 and TRBJ1-4; D is undetermined. The germline V and J ends were trimmed by 5 bases and 8 bases, with 9 bases remaining between them. Per the germline V gene, CDR1 is SEHNR and CDR2 is FQNEAQ (reference sequence). This CDR3 has 12 amino acids. The CDR3 DNA sequence: TGTGCCAGCAGCGCGGTGGAGGAAAAACTGTTTTTT. Amino acid sequence: CASSAVEEKLFF. The variable domain in full, with the rest retrieved from reference TRBV7-9 and TRBJ1-4, is DTGVSQNPRHKITKRGQNVTFRCDPISEHNRLYWYRQTLGQGPEFLTYFQNEAQLEKSRLLSDRFSAERPKGSFSTLEIQRTEQGDSAMYLCASSAVEEKLFFGSGTQLSVL.

V gene TRBV28 combines with J gene TRBJ2-1; either TRBD1 or TRBD2 may supply D (6 bases each). Trimming left V 4 bases short and J 13 bases short, with 26 bases between. This CDR3 is 16 amino acids long. Germline values: CDR1 MDHEN, CDR2 SYDVKM. The CDR3 nucleotides read TGTGCCAGCAGTTCCAAATCCCCTGGGGGGCCAGACATTCAGTTCTTC. Amino acids: CASSSKSPGGPDIQFF.

The rearrangement links TRBV3-1 to TRBJ2-3, with 12 bases that match TRBD2. Germline V gives CDR1 LGHDT, CDR2 YNNKEL (reference sequence). J lost 4 bases, V lost 3 bases, and 8 bases had no gene match. The CDR3 covers 17 residues. The CDR3: CASSQAGLAGRSDTQYF. The CDR3 DNA is TGTGCCAGCAGCCAGGCCGGACTAGCGGGGAGGTCAGATACGCAGTATTTT.

This clonotype was found many times. The chain employs TRBV6-6 and TRBJ2-3; 13 nucleotides agree with TRBD2. Germline values: CDR1 MNHNY, CDR2 SVGAGI (reference sequence). After removal of 0 bases from V and 5 bases from J, the junction contained 2 bases not matched to a gene. This CDR3 contains 16 residues. CDR3 sequence reads: CASSYSTSGGKDTQYF. CDR3 DNA sequence: TGTGCCAGCAGTTACTCGACTAGCGGGGGGAAAGATACGCAGTATTTT.

This chain's CDR3 is CASGLRVTGQGGTQYF. The DNA for the CDR3 is TGTGCTAGTGGTCTCCGTGTAACCGGACAGGGAGGGACCCAGTACTTC. The chain carries TRBV12-5 and TRBJ2-5; 8 bases fit TRBD1. The CDR3 is 16 amino acids. The V gene's germline CDR1 is LGHNT and CDR2 FRNRAP. The junction had 15 bases not matched to a gene; V was cut back by 5 bases and J by 7 bases.

The rearrangement uses TRBV9 and TRBJ2-5; D is uncertain. Germline V gene data show CDR1 as SGDLS and CDR2 as YYNGEE. V lost 0 bases to trimming and J lost 11 bases, with 17 bases between them. CDR3 length: 14 residues. Here the CDR3 DNA reads TGTGCCAGCAGCGTAGAGCAGCTCAGCGATGAGCAGTACTTC. Translation gives CASSVEQLSDEQYF.

This clonotype was seen a handful of times. At one end, the junction sequence differs from germline, possibly due to a read error. This rearrangement joins TRBV7-2 to TRBJ2-5, with D tentatively TRBD1 (5 bases). The V gene's germline CDR1 is SGHTA and CDR2 FQGNSA. The CDR3 sequence is 13 residues long. The CDR3 DNA sequence: TGTGCCAGCAGATTAGGGGCAGGGGAGACCCAGTACTTC. This encodes CASRLGAGETQYF.

This clonotype was recorded at least ten times. The chain is built from TRBV11-2 and TRBJ2-3; 11 nucleotides match TRBD2. The CDR3 length is 18 residues. Germline-derived CDR1 and CDR2 are SGHAT and FQNNGV. V gave up 5 bases and J gave up 2 bases; unmatched junction bases: 12. The CDR3 region has the DNA TGTGCCAGCAGCCTAAAGGGGCTAGCGGGAGGCCCCACAGATACGCAGTATTTT. This sequence encodes CASSLKGLAGGPTDTQYF.

The chain carries TRBV10-3 and TRBJ1-1; D gene unclear. V was clipped by 6 bases and J by 2 bases, with 13 bases between them. The CDR3 spans 14 residues. Germline V CDR1 and CDR2: ENHRY, SYGVKD. For the CDR3, the DNA is TGTGCCATCAGACCCGGGCCGATCAACACTGAAGCTTTCTTT. This translates into CAIRPGPINTEAFF.

The V call is TRBV7-2, the J call TRBJ2-3; 13 nucleotides line up with TRBD2. CDR3 length: 16 residues. Trimming removed 4 bases from V and 4 bases from J; junction bases left unmatched: 5. The germline V gene encodes CDR1 SGHTA and CDR2 FQGNSA. The CDR3 region has the DNA TGTGCCAGCAGCTCCAAAACTAGCGGGAGGGCAGATACGCAGTATTTT. Its translation is CASSSKTSGRADTQYF.

J is TRBJ2-3 and V is TRBV7-2; 9 bases line up with TRBD2. V shed 2 bases, J shed 1 base, and the junction held 7 bases outside the gene matches. The CDR3 is 17 residues long. From germline, CDR1 is SGHTA and CDR2 FQGNSA. The CDR3 bases are TGTGCCAGCAGCTTATTACGGACTAGCGAGGGCACAGATACGCAGTATTTT. It specifies CASSLLRTSEGTDTQYF.

This clonotype was counted a few times. CDR3 in DNA: TGTGCCACCAGTCCACACCCGACAGGGAGAGGTTCCTACGAGCAGTACTTC. Translation: CATSPHPTGRGSYEQYF. The V call is TRBV24-1, the J call TRBJ2-7, with TRBD1 matching 7 bases. V was pared by 6 bases and J by 1 base, with 14 bases of the junction left unmatched. This CDR3 has 17 residues. Per germline, CDR1 KGHDR and CDR2 SFDVKD.

This clonotype was counted at least ten times. V and J are TRBV7-2 and TRBJ2-3; TRBD2 matches 7 bases. V lost 2 bases, J lost 3 bases, and 5 bases stayed unmatched. Germline assignment: CDR1 SGHTA and CDR2 FQGNSA. CDR3 length: 15 residues. The CDR3 is CASSLPSSGTDTQYF. CDR3 coding DNA: TGTGCCAGCAGCTTACCCTCTAGCGGTACAGATACGCAGTATTTT.

This clonotype was found a few times. This chain joins TRBV20-1 and TRBJ2-7; 7 bases map to TRBD2. The V gene end was trimmed by 4 bases and the J gene end by 2 bases; junction bases not matched to a gene: 11. The CDR3 extends over 15 amino acids. The germline gives CDR1 DFQATT, CDR2 SNEGSKA (reference sequence). CDR3 amino acids: CSAIPSLAETYEQYF. Written as DNA, the CDR3 is TGCAGTGCTATCCCGAGCCTAGCGGAAACCTACGAGCAGTACTTC.

The chain links TRBV7-8 to TRBJ2-1, with D possibly matching TRBD2 (7 bases). The CDR3 has 17 amino acids. Between the trimmed V and J ends, which lost 1 base and 0 bases, there was a span of 13 bases. Germline V gene data show CDR1 as SGHVS and CDR2 as FQNEAQ. The CDR3 here is CASSLGRGPSSYNEQFF. Here the CDR3 DNA reads TGTGCCAGCAGCTTAGGGCGGGGGCCGAGCTCCTACAATGAGCAGTTCTTC.

The sample holds a few counts of this clonotype. The DNA of the CDR3 is TGTGCCATCAGTGAGTCTTCTTGGGGGACGGATGGCTACACCTTC. It is translated as CAISESSWGTDGYTF. The rearrangement uses TRBV10-3 and TRBJ1-2, with D maybe TRBD1 (5 bases). CDR3 length equals 15 residues. Germline values: CDR1 ENHRY, CDR2 SYGVKD. The V end lost 0 bases, the J end lost 6 bases, and 14 bases lay between the germline ends.

The table lists this clonotype with a few counts. A read error may produce the germline difference seen at one junction end. This chain's CDR3 is CASSLESGGSHNEQFF. The DNA for the CDR3 is TGTGCCAGTAGCTTAGAGAGCGGGGGGTCTCACAATGAGCAGTTCTTC. The chain has TRBV7-2 and TRBJ2-1; 9 bases map to TRBD2. The CDR3 is 16 residues long. Germline loops: CDR1 SGHTA, CDR2 FQGNSA.

The chain carries TRBV5-1 and TRBJ2-3, with 11 bases aligning to TRBD2. V shed 3 bases, J shed 0 bases, and the junction held 6 bases outside the gene matches. This CDR3 has 17 residues. Germline assignment: CDR1 SGHRS and CDR2 YFSETQ. The CDR3, as DNA: TGCGCCAGCAGCTCGGGGACTAGCGGAGCTAGCACAGATACGCAGTATTTT. Its translation is CASSSGTSGASTDTQYF.